Described below is a single T cell receptor (beta chain) sequence and its context. The CDR3 totals 13 residues. The V gene lost 3 bases and the J gene lost 8 bases, with 11 bases spanning the gap. The sample originates from a study of blood T cell repertoires in COVID-19. Study overall: Acute and convalescent COVID-19 samples came from the United States, Italy and Spain.

Original processing methods: Reference gene primer amplification gave estimated nucleated cell counts. This table comes from immunoSEQ multiplex PCR, and its TCRdb copy is limited to in-frame clones, with some not included. V, J and clone size reflect that table, while D and trimming were determined from the DNA. Of about 180,000 clones listed, about 86% are singletons. The receptor comes from a woman aged 30 to 39 with active or convalescent COVID-19. The chain carries TRBV12-3 or TRBV12-4 and TRBJ2-4; TRBD1 is a possible D gene (5 bases). Sequencing used peripheral blood. The CDR3 is CASSLGRWDIQYF. In DNA form, the CDR3 reads TGTGCCAGCAGTTTGGGGCGGTGGGACATTCAGTACTTC.